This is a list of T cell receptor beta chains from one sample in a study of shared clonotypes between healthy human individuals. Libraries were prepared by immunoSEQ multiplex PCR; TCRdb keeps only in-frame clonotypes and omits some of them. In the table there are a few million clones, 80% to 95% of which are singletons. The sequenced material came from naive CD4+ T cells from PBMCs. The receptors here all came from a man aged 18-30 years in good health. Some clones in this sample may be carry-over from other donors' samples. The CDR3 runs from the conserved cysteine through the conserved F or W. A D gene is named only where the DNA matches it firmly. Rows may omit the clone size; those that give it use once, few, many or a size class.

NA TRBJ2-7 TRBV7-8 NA TGTGCCAGCAGCCTAATAGGGACTGGGCAGTACTTC CASSLIGTGQYF
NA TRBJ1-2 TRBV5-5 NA TGTGCCAGCAGCTTCCCTACAGGGCACTATGGCTACACCTTC CASSFPTGHYGYTF
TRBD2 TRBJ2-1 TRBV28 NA TGTGCCAGCAGTCTCGGACTAGCGGGAGTGGTTGAGCAGTTCTTC CASSLGLAGVVEQFF
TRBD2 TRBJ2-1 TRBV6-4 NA TGTGCCAGCAGTGACTCGAGTCGGACTAGCGGGAGATTAGGTGAGCAGTTCTTC CASSDSSRTSGRLGEQFF
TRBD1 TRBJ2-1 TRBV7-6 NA TGTGCCAGCAGCTCCGGACAGGCCTACAATGAGCAGTTCTTC CASSSGQAYNEQFF
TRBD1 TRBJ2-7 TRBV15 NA TGTGCCACCAGCAGCGACCGGGACAGGGGGCTCGAGCAGTACTTC CATSSDRDRGLEQYF
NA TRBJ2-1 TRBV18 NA TGTGCCAGCTCACCACGGGACGTCTCCTACAATGAGCAGTTCTTC CASSPRDVSYNEQFF
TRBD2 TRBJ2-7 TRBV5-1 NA TGCGCCAGCAGCCCGCGGACTAGCTCCTACGAGCAGTACTTC CASSPRTSSYEQYF
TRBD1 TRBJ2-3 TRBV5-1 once TGCGCCAGCAGCTCCAGGGGGCGAGGCACAGATACGCAGTATTTT CASSSRGRGTDTQYF
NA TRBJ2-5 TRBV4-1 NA TGCGCCAGCAGCCAAACAGGTTTGGAGACCCAGTACTTC CASSQTGLETQYF
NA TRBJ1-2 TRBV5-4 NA TGTGCCAGCAGCTCCGGGACAAGGCCGTATGGCTACACCTTC CASSSGTRPYGYTF
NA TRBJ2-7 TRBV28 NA TGTGCCAGCACCACACCGACTAGTCTGTACGAGCAGTACTTC CASTTPTSLYEQYF
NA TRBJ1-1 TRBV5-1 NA TGCGCCAGCAGCTCAGACAGTCTGAACACTGAAGCTTTCTTT CASSSDSLNTEAFF
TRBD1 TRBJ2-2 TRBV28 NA TGTGCCAGCAACAGGGGGCGCACCGGGGAGCTGTTTTTT CASNRGRTGELFF
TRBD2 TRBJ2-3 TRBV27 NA TGTGCCAGCAGGGGAGCGGGAGGGCTGAATACGCAGTATTTT CASRGAGGLNTQYF
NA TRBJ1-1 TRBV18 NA TGTGCCAGCTCTAGAGAAAACACTGAAGCTTTCTTT CASSRENTEAFF
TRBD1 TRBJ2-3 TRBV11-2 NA TGTGCCAGCACACGGACAGGGTGGGCAGATACGCAGTATTTT CASTRTGWADTQYF
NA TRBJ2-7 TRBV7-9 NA TGTGCCAGCAGCCTTACCAGCGAGCAGTACTTC CASSLTSEQYF
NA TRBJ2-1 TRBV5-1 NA TGCGCCAGCAGCTTCTACATCGGGACTGCCCTTTACAATGAGCAGTTCTTC CASSFYIGTALYNEQFF
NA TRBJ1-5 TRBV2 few TGTGCCAGCAGTGAGAGGACGGGGAATCAGCCCCAGCATTTT CASSERTGNQPQHF
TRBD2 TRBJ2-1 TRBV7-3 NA TGTGCCAGCAGCTTAAGTTCTAGCGGGGCTTACAATGAGCAGTTCTTC CASSLSSSGAYNEQFF
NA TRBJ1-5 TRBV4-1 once TGCGCCAGCAGCCAGGGTGAGAATCAGCCCCAGCATTTT CASSQGENQPQHF
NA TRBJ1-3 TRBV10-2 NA TGCGCCAGCAGTGAGTCGCGGAGAAACACCATATATTTT CASSESRRNTIYF
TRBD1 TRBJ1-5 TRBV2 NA TGTGCCAGCAGTGATTACAGGGGAGGTCAGCCCCAGCATTTT CASSDYRGGQPQHF
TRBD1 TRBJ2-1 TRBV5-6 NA TGTGCCAGCAGCCGGGACAGGGTGCTAAATGAGCAGTTCTTC CASSRDRVLNEQFF
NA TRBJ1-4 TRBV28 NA TGTGCCAGCAGTTTAGGACAGAATGAAAAACTGTTTTTT CASSLGQNEKLFF
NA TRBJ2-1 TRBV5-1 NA TGCGCCAGCAGCTTGGCCGGGTGGACAGAGACCTCCTACAATGAGCAGTTCTTC CASSLAGWTETSYNEQFF
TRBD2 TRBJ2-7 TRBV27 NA TGTGCCAGCAGTTCGCCTCGGACTAGCGGCTCCTACGAGCAGTACTTC CASSSPRTSGSYEQYF
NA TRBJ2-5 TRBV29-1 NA TGCAGCGGGGGGCGGGCAGGGGAGACCCAGTACTTC CSGGRAGETQYF
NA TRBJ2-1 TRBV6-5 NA TGTGCCAGCAGTCCGGGATCTTACAATGAGCAGTTCTTC CASSPGSYNEQFF
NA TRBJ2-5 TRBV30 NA TGTGCCTGGAGCCCTTATGCCCCCCCGGGGGAGACCCAGTACTTC CAWSPYAPPGETQYF
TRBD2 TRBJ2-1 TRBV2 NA TGTGCCAGCAGTGAAGGGGTAGCGGGAGATCTCGAGCAGTTCTTC CASSEGVAGDLEQFF
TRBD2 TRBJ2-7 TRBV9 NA TGTGCCAGCAGCGTAGAACCGGGAGGGCCTAAAGAGCAGTACTTC CASSVEPGGPKEQYF
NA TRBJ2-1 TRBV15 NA TGTGCCACCAGCAGGGGGCTAGCACTACACGCGGATGAGCAGTTCTTC CATSRGLALHADEQFF
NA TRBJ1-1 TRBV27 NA TGTGCCAGCAGTTTAACCCTACAGCTCATGAACACTGAAGCTTTCTTT CASSLTLQLMNTEAFF
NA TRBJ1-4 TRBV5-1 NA TGCGCCAGCCAGGGCGAGGGCGCCACTAATGAAAAACTGTTTTTT CASQGEGATNEKLFF
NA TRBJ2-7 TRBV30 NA TGTGCCTGGAGCCCCGGGGGCGAGCAGTACTTC CAWSPGGEQYF
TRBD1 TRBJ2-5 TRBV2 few TGTGCCAGCGGGACAGTACAAGAGACCCAGTACTTC CASGTVQETQYF
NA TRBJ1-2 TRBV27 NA TGTGCCAGCAGTTTGATCCCACATAGGGGGGAGAGCTATGGCTACACCTTC CASSLIPHRGESYGYTF
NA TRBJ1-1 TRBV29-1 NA TGCAGCGTTGCGGGTGGGAACACTGAAGCTTTCTTT CSVAGGNTEAFF